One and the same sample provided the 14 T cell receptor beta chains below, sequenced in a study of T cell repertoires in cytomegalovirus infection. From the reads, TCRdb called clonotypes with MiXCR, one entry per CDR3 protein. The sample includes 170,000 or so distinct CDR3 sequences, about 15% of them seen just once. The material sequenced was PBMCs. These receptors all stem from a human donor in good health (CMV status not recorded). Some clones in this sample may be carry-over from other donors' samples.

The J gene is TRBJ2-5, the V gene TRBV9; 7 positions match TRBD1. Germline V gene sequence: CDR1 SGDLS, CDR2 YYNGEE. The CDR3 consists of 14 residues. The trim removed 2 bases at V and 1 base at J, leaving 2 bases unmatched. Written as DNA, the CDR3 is TGTGCCAGCAGCGTCAGACAGGGCCAAGAGACCCAGTACTTC. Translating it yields CASSVRQGQETQYF.

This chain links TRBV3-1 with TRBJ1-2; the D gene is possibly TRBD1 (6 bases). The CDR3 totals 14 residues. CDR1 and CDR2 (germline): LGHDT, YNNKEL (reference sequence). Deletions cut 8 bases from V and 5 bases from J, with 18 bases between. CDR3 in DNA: TGTGCCAGCTCCCGTAACGACAGGTTTTATGGCTACACCTTC. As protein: CASSRNDRFYGYTF.

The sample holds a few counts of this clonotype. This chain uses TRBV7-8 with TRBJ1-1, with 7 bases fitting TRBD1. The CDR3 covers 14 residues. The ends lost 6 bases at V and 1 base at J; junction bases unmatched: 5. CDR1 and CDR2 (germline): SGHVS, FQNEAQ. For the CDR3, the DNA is TGTGCCAGCAGGCACCGGGACAGGAACACTGAAGCTTTCTTT. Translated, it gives CASRHRDRNTEAFF. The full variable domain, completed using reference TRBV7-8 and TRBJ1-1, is GAGVSQSPRYKVAKRGQDVALRCDPISGHVSLFWYQQALGQGPEFLTYFQNEAQLDKSGLPSDRFFAERPEGSVSTLKIQRTQQEDSAVYLCASRHRDRNTEAFFGQGTRLTVV.

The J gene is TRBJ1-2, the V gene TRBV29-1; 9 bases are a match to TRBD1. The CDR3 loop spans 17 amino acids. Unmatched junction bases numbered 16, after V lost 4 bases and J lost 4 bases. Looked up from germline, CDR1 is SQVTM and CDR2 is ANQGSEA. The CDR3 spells CSVVTGGAGRLTYGYTF. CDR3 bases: TGCAGCGTTGTCACAGGGGGCGCTGGGCGATTAACCTATGGCTACACCTTC.

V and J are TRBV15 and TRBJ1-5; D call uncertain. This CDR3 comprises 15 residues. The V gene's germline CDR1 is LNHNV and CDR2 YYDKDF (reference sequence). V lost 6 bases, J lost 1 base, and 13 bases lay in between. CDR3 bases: TGTGCCACCAGGGGCCGGGAAGGAAGCAATCAGCCCCAGCATTTT. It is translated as CATRGREGSNQPQHF.

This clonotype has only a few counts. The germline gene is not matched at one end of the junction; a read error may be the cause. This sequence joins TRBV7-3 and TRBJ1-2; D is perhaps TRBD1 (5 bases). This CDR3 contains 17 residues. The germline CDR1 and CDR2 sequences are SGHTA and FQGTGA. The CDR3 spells CASNLIRQAGRLYGYTF. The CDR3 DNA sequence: TGTGCCAGCAACTTAATTCGGCAGGCGGGACGCCTATATGGCTACACCTTC.

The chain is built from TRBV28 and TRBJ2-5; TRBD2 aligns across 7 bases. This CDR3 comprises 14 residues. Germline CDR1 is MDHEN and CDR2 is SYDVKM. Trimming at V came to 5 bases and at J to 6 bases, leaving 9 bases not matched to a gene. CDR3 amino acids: CASSRAGVMKTQYF. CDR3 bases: TGTGCCAGCAGTCGGGCGGGGGTGATGAAGACCCAGTACTTC.

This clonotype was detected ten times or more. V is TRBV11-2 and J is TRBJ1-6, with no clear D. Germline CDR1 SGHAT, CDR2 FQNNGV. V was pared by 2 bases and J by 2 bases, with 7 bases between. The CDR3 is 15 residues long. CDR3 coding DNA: TGTGCCAGCAGCTTACTCCCCACCTATAATTCACCCCTCCACTTT. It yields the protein CASSLLPTYNSPLHF.

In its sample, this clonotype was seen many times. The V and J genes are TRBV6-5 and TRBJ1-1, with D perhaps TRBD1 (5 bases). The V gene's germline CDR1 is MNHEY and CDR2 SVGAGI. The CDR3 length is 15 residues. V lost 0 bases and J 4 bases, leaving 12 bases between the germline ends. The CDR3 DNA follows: TGTGCCAGCAGTTACTCAGGGGAGTCGGGCACTGAAGCTTTCTTT. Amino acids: CASSYSGESGTEAFF.

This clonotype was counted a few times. Here the CDR3 reads CASRDRYYGYTF. Written as DNA, the CDR3 is TGTGCCAGCAGGGACCGTTACTATGGCTACACCTTC. This chain uses TRBV12-3 or TRBV12-4 with TRBJ1-2; D is unresolved. Trimming left V 6 bases short and J 3 bases short, with 8 bases between. The CDR3 is 12 residues long.

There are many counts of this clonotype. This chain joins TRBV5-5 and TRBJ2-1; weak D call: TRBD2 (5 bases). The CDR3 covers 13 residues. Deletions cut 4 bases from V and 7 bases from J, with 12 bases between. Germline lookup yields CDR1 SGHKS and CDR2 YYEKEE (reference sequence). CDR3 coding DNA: TGTGCCAGCAGCGGGAGCCCCGGGAATGAGCAGTTCTTC. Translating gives CASSGSPGNEQFF.

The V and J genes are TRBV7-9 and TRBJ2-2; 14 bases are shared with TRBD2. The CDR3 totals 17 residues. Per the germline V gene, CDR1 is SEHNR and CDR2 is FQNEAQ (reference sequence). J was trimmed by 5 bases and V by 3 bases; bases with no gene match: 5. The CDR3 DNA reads TGTGCCAGCAGCTTGGGACTAGCGGGAGTTGGAACCGGGGAGCTGTTTTTT. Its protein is CASSLGLAGVGTGELFF.

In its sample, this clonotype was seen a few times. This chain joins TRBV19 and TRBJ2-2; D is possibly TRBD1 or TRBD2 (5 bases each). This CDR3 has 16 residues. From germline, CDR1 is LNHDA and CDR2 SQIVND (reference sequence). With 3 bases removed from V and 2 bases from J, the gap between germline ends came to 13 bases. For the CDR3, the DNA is TGTGCCAGTAGTATGAGGGGTAGGCTTAACACCGGGGAGCTGTTTTTT. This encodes CASSMRGRLNTGELFF.

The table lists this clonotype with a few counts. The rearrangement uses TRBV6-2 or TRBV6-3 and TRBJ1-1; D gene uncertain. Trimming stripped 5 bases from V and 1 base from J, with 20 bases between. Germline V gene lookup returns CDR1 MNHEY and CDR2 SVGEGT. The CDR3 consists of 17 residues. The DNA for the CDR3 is TGTGCCAGCAGTCCTGGGCAGACCCGAATACAGAACACTGAAGCTTTCTTT. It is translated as CASSPGQTRIQNTEAFF.